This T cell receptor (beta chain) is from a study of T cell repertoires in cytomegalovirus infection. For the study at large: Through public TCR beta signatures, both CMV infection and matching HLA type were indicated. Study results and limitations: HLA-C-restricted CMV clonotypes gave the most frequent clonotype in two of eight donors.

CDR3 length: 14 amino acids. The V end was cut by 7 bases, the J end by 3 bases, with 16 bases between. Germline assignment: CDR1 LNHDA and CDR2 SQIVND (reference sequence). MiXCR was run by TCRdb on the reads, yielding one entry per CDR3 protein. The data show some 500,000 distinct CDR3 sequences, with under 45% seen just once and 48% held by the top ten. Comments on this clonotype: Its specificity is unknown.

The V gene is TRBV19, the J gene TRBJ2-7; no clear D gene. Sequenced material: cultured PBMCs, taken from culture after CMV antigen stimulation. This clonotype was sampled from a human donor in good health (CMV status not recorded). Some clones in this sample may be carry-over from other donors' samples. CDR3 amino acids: CASNAVLHHYEQYF. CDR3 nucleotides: TGTGCCAGTAATGCGGTTCTCCATCACTACGAGCAGTACTTC. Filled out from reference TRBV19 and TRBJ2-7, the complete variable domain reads DGGITQSPKYLFRKEGQNVTLSCEQNLNHDAMYWYRQDPGQGLRLIYYSQIVNDFQKGDIAEGYSVSREKKESFPLTVTSAQKNPTAFYLCASNAVLHHYEQYFGPGTRLTVT.